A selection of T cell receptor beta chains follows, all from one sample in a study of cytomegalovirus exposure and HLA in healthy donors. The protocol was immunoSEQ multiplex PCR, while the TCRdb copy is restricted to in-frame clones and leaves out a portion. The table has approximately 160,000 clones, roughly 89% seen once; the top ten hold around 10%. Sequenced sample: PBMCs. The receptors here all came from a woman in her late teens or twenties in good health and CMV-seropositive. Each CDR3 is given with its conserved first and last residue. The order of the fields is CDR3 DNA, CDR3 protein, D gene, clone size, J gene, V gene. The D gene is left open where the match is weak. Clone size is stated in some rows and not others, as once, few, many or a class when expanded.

DNA: TGTGCCAGCAGCAACAGGGGGAATGAAAAACTGTTTTTT
CDR3: CASSNRGNEKLFF
D: TRBD1
size: -
J: TRBJ1-4
V: TRBV7-2

DNA: TGTGCCAGCATGACAATCTACGAGCAGTACTTC
CDR3: CASMTIYEQYF
D: -
size: once
J: TRBJ2-7
V: TRBV6-5

DNA: TGTGCCAGCAGTACCGGTGAGACCCAGTACTTC
CDR3: CASSTGETQYF
D: -
size: -
J: TRBJ2-5
V: TRBV11-2

DNA: TGCGCCAGCAGCTTGGGAGGGTCTTATGGCTACACCTTC
CDR3: CASSLGGSYGYTF
D: -
size: -
J: TRBJ1-2
V: TRBV5-1

DNA: TGTGCCAGCAGCTCCTTAGCGGGAGGTATAGCCTACGAGCAGTACTTC
CDR3: CASSSLAGGIAYEQYF
D: TRBD2
size: -
J: TRBJ2-7
V: TRBV7-2

DNA: TGCGCCAGCAGCCAAGATCTGGAGAAGACCCAGTACTTC
CDR3: CASSQDLEKTQYF
D: -
size: -
J: TRBJ2-5
V: TRBV4-3

DNA: TGTGCCAGCAGCGCCCTACAGGGGGCTCGTTCTGGGGCCAACGTCCTGACTTTC
CDR3: CASSALQGARSGANVLTF
D: TRBD1
size: -
J: TRBJ2-6
V: TRBV9

DNA: TGTGCCAGCATTCCCAGGGTGGGGGGCTACACCTTC
CDR3: CASIPRVGGYTF
D: -
size: -
J: TRBJ1-2
V: TRBV6-6

DNA: TGTGCCAGCACAGGGTCCTACGAGCAGTACTTC
CDR3: CASTGSYEQYF
D: -
size: -
J: TRBJ2-7
V: TRBV7-3

DNA: TGTGCCAGCAGCTTAAATTTAGAGACAGATACGCAGTATTTT
CDR3: CASSLNLETDTQYF
D: -
size: -
J: TRBJ2-3
V: TRBV7-8

DNA: TGTGCCAGCAGCGTAGGATTGGACAGCCCCACAGATACGCAGTATTTT
CDR3: CASSVGLDSPTDTQYF
D: -
size: -
J: TRBJ2-3
V: TRBV9

DNA: TGTGCTAGTGGTTTGCTCCCTACTACGGGGAACTTTTCTGGGGCCAACGTCCTGACTTTC
CDR3: CASGLLPTTGNFSGANVLTF
D: -
size: -
J: TRBJ2-6
V: TRBV12-5

DNA: TGTGCCAGCAACCCCGGGGAATCGAACACTGAAGCTTTCTTT
CDR3: CASNPGESNTEAFF
D: -
size: -
J: TRBJ1-1
V: TRBV28

DNA: TGTGCCAGCAGTTTACTGAAGCCGGGGGGCACAGATACGCAGTATTTT
CDR3: CASSLLKPGGTDTQYF
D: -
size: -
J: TRBJ2-3
V: TRBV27

DNA: TGTGCCAGCAGCTTAGATCGAGGTGGCCCCGTGGCTTTCTTT
CDR3: CASSLDRGGPVAFF
D: -
size: -
J: TRBJ1-1
V: TRBV11-3

DNA: TGTGCCAGCAGCTTTTTTGCGGCCGTCGGCCGCGGGAACTATGGCTACACCTTC
CDR3: CASSFFAAVGRGNYGYTF
D: -
size: once
J: TRBJ1-2
V: TRBV7-9

DNA: TGTGCCAGTAGTTATTCACGACAGCACATGAATTCCAATCAGCCCCAGCATTTT
CDR3: CASSYSRQHMNSNQPQHF
D: -
size: -
J: TRBJ1-5
V: TRBV19

DNA: TGTGCCAGCAGCCATGACAGGGCGAACACTGAAGCTTTCTTT
CDR3: CASSHDRANTEAFF
D: TRBD1
size: -
J: TRBJ1-1
V: TRBV7-2

DNA: TGCGCCAGCAGCTACGGACAGATGAACACTGAAGCTTTCTTT
CDR3: CASSYGQMNTEAFF
D: -
size: -
J: TRBJ1-1
V: TRBV5-1

DNA: TGTGCCAGCACCCACGGGGGGACCGGGGACGAAAAACTGTTTTTT
CDR3: CASTHGGTGDEKLFF
D: -
size: -
J: TRBJ1-4
V: TRBV28

DNA: TGTGCCAGTAGTATACAGGGGTCCTACGAGCAGTACTTC
CDR3: CASSIQGSYEQYF
D: -
size: -
J: TRBJ2-7
V: TRBV19

DNA: TGTGCCAGCATGAGACGACTAGCGGGAGTCGATGAGCAGTTCTTC
CDR3: CASMRRLAGVDEQFF
D: TRBD2
size: -
J: TRBJ2-1
V: TRBV6-1

DNA: TGCAGCGTTCCCTCCGGGACAGGGGTCGATGAGCAGTTCTTC
CDR3: CSVPSGTGVDEQFF
D: TRBD1
size: -
J: TRBJ2-1
V: TRBV29-1

DNA: TGTGCCAGCAGTGAGACTAGCGGATACAATGAGCAGTTCTTC
CDR3: CASSETSGYNEQFF
D: TRBD2
size: -
J: TRBJ2-1
V: TRBV28

DNA: TGTGCCAGCAGTTTATGGGGGGATAGCAATCAGCCCCAGCATTTT
CDR3: CASSLWGDSNQPQHF
D: -
size: once
J: TRBJ1-5
V: TRBV27

DNA: TGTGCCAGCAGCCCCCGCCAGAGCGGGAGTGGCGAGCAGTACTTC
CDR3: CASSPRQSGSGEQYF
D: TRBD2
size: -
J: TRBJ2-7
V: TRBV6-6

DNA: TGTGCCAGCAGTTTATCGCCGGGGTTCCTTAGCAATCAGCCCCAGCATTTT
CDR3: CASSLSPGFLSNQPQHF
D: -
size: once
J: TRBJ1-5
V: TRBV28

DNA: TGTGCCAGCAGCTTAGTGGTTTTAGCGGAATACAATGAGCAGTTCTTC
CDR3: CASSLVVLAEYNEQFF
D: -
size: -
J: TRBJ2-1
V: TRBV11-3

DNA: TGCAGTGCTAGTCGGGAAATCGAGCAGTACTTC
CDR3: CSASREIEQYF
D: -
size: -
J: TRBJ2-7
V: TRBV20-1

DNA: TGTGCCAGCAGCCGACAGCCAACTAATGAAAAACTGTTTTTT
CDR3: CASSRQPTNEKLFF
D: -
size: -
J: TRBJ1-4
V: TRBV7-2

DNA: TGTGCCAGCAGTTTCGGGGGGGCTGGAAACACCATATATTTT
CDR3: CASSFGGAGNTIYF
D: -
size: few
J: TRBJ1-3
V: TRBV27

DNA: TGTGCCAGCACCTCCAGCTACGAGCAGTACTTC
CDR3: CASTSSYEQYF
D: -
size: once
J: TRBJ2-7
V: TRBV6-1

DNA: TGTGCCACCAGCGAACTAGCGGGAGCCTACAATGAGCAGTTCTTC
CDR3: CATSELAGAYNEQFF
D: TRBD2
size: -
J: TRBJ2-1
V: TRBV15

DNA: TGTGCCAGCAGCTTTGCGGGGACCCCAGGCCAGCCCCAGCATTTT
CDR3: CASSFAGTPGQPQHF
D: -
size: -
J: TRBJ1-5
V: TRBV5-8

DNA: TGTGCCAGCAGTAGCCTCCCCACAGGGGCGGCTGGCTACACCTTC
CDR3: CASSSLPTGAAGYTF
D: TRBD1
size: -
J: TRBJ1-2
V: TRBV27

DNA: TGTGCCAGCAGTTACAGGGGGCGCAGTGAAAAACTGTTTTTT
CDR3: CASSYRGRSEKLFF
D: TRBD1
size: -
J: TRBJ1-4
V: TRBV6-5

DNA: TGTGCCACTAGCGGGAGTGAGTACGAGCAGTACTTC
CDR3: CATSGSEYEQYF
D: TRBD2
size: -
J: TRBJ2-7
V: TRBV2

DNA: TGTGCCACCAGCAGAGGACAGAGCACAGATACGCAGTATTTT
CDR3: CATSRGQSTDTQYF
D: -
size: -
J: TRBJ2-3
V: TRBV15